Sequencing of this T cell receptor beta chain was carried out in a study of T cells after yellow fever vaccination. Findings and caveats of the study: It was a weaker secondary response, yet one that peaked faster, at day 5 versus 15. Booster sampling recovered most clones from primary vaccination (96% CD4, around 88% CD8).

V was cut by 6 bases and J by 0 bases, with 17 bases left in between. In germline, CDR1 is MNHNS, CDR2 SASEGT. This CDR3 spans 16 amino acids. Worth noting for this clonotype: Its target is not known.

For TCR, cDNA came from 5'RACE template switching, which added a universal primer site and UMIs. TCRdb called the 5' RACE reads again in MiXCR, with one record for every CDR3 protein. The table records about 330,000 distinct CDR3 sequences, around 6.8% of them present only once. Specimen: PBMCs, collected roughly seven weeks after the first yellow fever vaccination. The V and J genes are TRBV6-1 and TRBJ1-2; tentative D call: TRBD1 (6 bases). The sequence was collected from a man aged 18 to 29 who received the YFV17D yellow fever vaccine. CDR3 in amino acids: CASSPRTDHSNYGYTF. The CDR3 coding sequence is TGTGCCAGCAGCCCCCGGACAGACCATTCTAACTATGGCTACACCTTC.